A single count supports the clone carrying this T cell receptor beta chain. Its antigen is not known. TCRdb processed the reads anew with MiXCR; each CDR3 protein has one entry. The sample lists 450,000 to 600,000 distinct CDR3 sequences; approximately 42% were seen once. This CDR3 contains 16 residues. J was trimmed by 1 base and V by 7 bases; bases with no gene match: 4. Germline lookup yields CDR1 MNHEY and CDR2 SMNVEV (reference sequence). The sample belongs to a study of T cell repertoires in cytomegalovirus infection. Study summary: CMV epitopes, recently identified HLA-C-restricted and well-studied HLA-B-restricted, were used.

The sequenced sample was cultured PBMCs, obtained from culture after CMV antigen stimulation. This clonotype was obtained from a human donor in good health (CMV status not recorded). Some clones in this sample may be carry-over from other donors' samples. The rearrangement uses TRBV27 and TRBJ1-6; 10 nucleotides line up with TRBD1. The CDR3 nucleotides read TGTGCCAGCACGGGACAGGGGCTTTCCTATAATTCACCCCTCCACTTT. This gives the protein CASTGQGLSYNSPLHF.